The text below deals with one TCR beta chain. As processed by the authors: Scientists estimated how many nucleated cells there were by amplifying reference gene primers. Method: immunoSEQ multiplex PCR; TCRdb's copy keeps in-frame clones and lacks some. V and J calls and clone size are given by that table; D and trimming were obtained from the DNA. The table has hundreds of thousands of clones, approximately 84% seen once. CDR1 SGHAT and CDR2 FQNNGV come from the germline V gene. V lost 5 bases to trimming and J lost 8 bases, with 15 bases between them. The CDR3 has 14 amino acids. The source of the sample is a study of blood T cell repertoires in COVID-19. Across the whole study: The samples span acute and convalescent COVID-19 from the United States, Italy and Spain.

The chain carries TRBV11-2 and TRBJ2-2; D remains ambiguous. The TCR was taken from a human donor in a cohort sampled during active COVID-19. Sample: peripheral blood. The CDR3 is CASSARRSPGELFF. DNA of the CDR3: TGTGCCAGCAGCGCCAGACGGAGTCCGGGGGAGCTGTTTTTT.